The 2 T cell receptor beta chains below come from one sample, sequenced in a study of cytomegalovirus exposure and HLA in healthy donors. The PCR used 60 Vbeta and 13 Jbeta primers. TCRdb's copy holds only in-frame clones and misses some; the assay was immunoSEQ multiplex PCR. The sample carries about 130,000 clones, 70% to 80% recorded once. The sample taken for sequencing was PBMCs. All receptors come from a man aged 18 to 29 in good health and CMV-seronegative.

The chain has TRBV18 and TRBJ1-4; no definite D call. CDR3 length: 16 amino acids. Between the trimmed V and J ends, which lost 3 bases and 5 bases, there was a span of 16 bases. Germline lookup yields CDR1 KGHSH and CDR2 LQKENI. The CDR3 region is CASSPREGRRNEKLFF. CDR3 sequence (DNA): TGTGCCAGCTCACCCCGCGAAGGGAGACGCAATGAAAAACTGTTTTTT.

This chain joins TRBV7-3 and TRBJ1-3; no reliable D call. The CDR3 length is 15 residues. Germline CDR1 and CDR2: SGHTA and FQGTGA. Trimming left V 2 bases short and J 4 bases short, with 12 bases between. The CDR3 sequence: CASSLLAGAGNTIYF. The DNA of the CDR3 is TGTGCCAGCAGCTTACTGGCAGGTGCGGGAAACACCATATATTTT.